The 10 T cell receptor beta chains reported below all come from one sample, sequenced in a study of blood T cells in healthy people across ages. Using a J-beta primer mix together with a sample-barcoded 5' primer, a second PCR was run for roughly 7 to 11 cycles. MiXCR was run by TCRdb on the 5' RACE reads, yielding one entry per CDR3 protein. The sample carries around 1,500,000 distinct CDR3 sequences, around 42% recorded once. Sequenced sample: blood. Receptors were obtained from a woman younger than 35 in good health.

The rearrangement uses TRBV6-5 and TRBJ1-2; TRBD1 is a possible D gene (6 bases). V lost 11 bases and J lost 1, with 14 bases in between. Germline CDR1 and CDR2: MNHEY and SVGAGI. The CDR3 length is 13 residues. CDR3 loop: CAARDTVNYGYTF. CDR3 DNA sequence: TGTGCCGCCCGGGACACCGTTAACTATGGCTACACCTTC.

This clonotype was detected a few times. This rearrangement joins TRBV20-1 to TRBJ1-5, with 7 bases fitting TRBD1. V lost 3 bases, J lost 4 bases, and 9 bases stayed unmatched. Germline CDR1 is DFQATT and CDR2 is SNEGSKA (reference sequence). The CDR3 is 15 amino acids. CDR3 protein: CSASPGGRPNQPQHF. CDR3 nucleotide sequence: TGCAGTGCTAGCCCAGGGGGGCGTCCGAATCAGCCCCAGCATTTT.

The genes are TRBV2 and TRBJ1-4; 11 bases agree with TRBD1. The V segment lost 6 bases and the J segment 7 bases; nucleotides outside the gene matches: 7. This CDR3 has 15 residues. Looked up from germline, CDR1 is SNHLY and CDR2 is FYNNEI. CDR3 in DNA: TGTGCCAGCAGACCCGGACAGGGGGCGTTTGAAAAACTGTTTTTT. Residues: CASRPGQGAFEKLFF. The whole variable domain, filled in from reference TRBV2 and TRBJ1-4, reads EPEVTQTPSHQVTQMGQEVILRCVPISNHLYFYWYRQILGQKVEFLVSFYNNEISEKSEIFDDQFSVERPDGSNFTLKIRSTKLEDSAMYFCASRPGQGAFEKLFFGSGTQLSVL.

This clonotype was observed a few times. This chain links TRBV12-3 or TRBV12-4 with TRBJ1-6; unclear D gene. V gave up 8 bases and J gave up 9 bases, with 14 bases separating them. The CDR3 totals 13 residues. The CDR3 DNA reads TGTGCCAGCGTTAGGGCAATTAGTTCACCCCTCCACTTT. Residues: CASVRAISSPLHF.

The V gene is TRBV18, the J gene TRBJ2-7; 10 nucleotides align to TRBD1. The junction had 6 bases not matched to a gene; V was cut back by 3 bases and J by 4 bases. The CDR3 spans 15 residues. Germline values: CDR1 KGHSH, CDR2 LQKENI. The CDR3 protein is CASSPGDRGSYEQYF. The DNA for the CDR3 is TGTGCCAGCTCACCGGGGGACAGGGGTTCTTACGAGCAGTACTTC.

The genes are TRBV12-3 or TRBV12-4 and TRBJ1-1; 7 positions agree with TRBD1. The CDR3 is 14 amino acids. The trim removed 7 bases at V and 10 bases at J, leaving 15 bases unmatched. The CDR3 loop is CASIHHGTDKGAFF. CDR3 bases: TGTGCCAGCATCCACCACGGGACAGATAAGGGAGCTTTCTTT.

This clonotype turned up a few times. CDR3 in amino acids: CAISQTPTGDNEQFF. CDR3 sequence (DNA): TGTGCCATCAGTCAAACCCCGACAGGGGACAATGAGCAGTTCTTC. The chain recombines TRBV10-3 with TRBJ2-1; 8 positions match TRBD1. Germline V CDR1 and CDR2: ENHRY, SYGVKD. The CDR3 extends over 15 amino acids. The J segment lost 5 bases and the V segment lost 5 bases, leaving 8 bases of the junction unmatched.

Written as DNA, the CDR3 is TGTGCCACCTCCTTGGACAGGGCTACCTATCAGCCCCAGCATTTT. Its translation: CATSLDRATYQPQHF. The chain carries TRBV15 and TRBJ1-5, with 8 bases identical to TRBD1. Trimming at V came to 8 bases and at J to 5 bases, leaving 11 bases not matched to a gene. The CDR3 spans 15 residues. Looked up from germline, CDR1 is LNHNV and CDR2 is YYDKDF (reference sequence).

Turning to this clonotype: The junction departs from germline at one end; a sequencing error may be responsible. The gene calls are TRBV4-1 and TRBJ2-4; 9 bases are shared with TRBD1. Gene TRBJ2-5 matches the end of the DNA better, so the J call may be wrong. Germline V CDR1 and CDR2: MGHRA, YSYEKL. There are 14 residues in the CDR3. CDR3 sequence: CVSSQEDRGETQYF. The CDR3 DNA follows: TGCGTCAGCAGCCAGGAGGACAGGGGCGAGACCCAGTACTTC.

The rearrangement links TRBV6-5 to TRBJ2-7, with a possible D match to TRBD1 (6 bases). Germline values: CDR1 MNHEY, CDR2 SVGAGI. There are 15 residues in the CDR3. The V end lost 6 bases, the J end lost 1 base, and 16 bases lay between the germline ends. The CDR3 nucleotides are TGTGCCAGCAGGAGGGACACTACCCCTTCCTACGAGCAGTACTTC. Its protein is CASRRDTTPSYEQYF.